Listed below are T cell receptor beta chains from one sample, sequenced in a study of Tregs in tolerant kidney transplant recipients. Measured with immunoSEQ multiplex PCR; TCRdb has only the in-frame clones, and not every one. This sample has about 240,000 clones, with 65% to 85% found just once. Sequenced: CD4+ T cells from blood. These receptors were taken from a human donor in good health. Each CDR3 is given with its conserved first and last residue. A D gene is named only where the DNA matches it firmly. Some rows mark clone size as missing; the rest say once, few, many or name a class of expanded clone.

- | - | TRBJ1-2 | TRBV30 | CAWSVQAGYTF | TGTGCCTGGAGTGTCCAGGCTGGCTACACCTTC
- | TRBD2 | TRBJ2-3 | TRBV6-6 | CASRMTSGWYF | TGTGCCAGCAGGATGACTAGCGGCTGGTATTTT
- | - | TRBJ1-1 | TRBV5-1 | CASSLAVGGMNTEAFF | TGCGCCAGCAGCTTGGCCGTAGGTGGCATGAACACTGAAGCTTTCTTT
- | - | TRBJ2-7 | TRBV7-9 | CASSANLYEQYF | TGTGCCAGCAGCGCTAATCTCTACGAGCAGTACTTC
- | TRBD1 | TRBJ1-3 | TRBV29-1 | CSVERKQGSAIYF | TGCAGCGTTGAAAGGAAACAGGGGAGCGCCATATATTTT
- | - | TRBJ2-5 | TRBV5-1 | CASSSVGGETQYF | TGCGCCAGCAGCTCTGTCGGGGGTGAGACCCAGTACTTC
- | - | TRBJ1-2 | TRBV19 | CASSILAPASGAGYTF | TGTGCCAGTAGTATTTTGGCGCCAGCCTCGGGGGCTGGCTACACCTTC
- | TRBD1 | TRBJ1-2 | TRBV11-1 | CASSPRTGVGYGYTF | TGTGCCAGCAGCCCACGGACAGGGGTTGGTTATGGCTACACCTTC
- | - | TRBJ1-1 | TRBV6-6 | CASSSRHEAFF | TGTGCCAGCAGCTCCCGACATGAAGCTTTCTTT
- | TRBD1 | TRBJ1-1 | TRBV27 | CASTRGTGGTAFF | TGTGCCAGCACCCGAGGGACAGGGGGTACTGCTTTCTTT
once | - | TRBJ1-4 | TRBV18 | CASSQGIGTTNEKLFF | TGTGCCAGCTCACAAGGTATAGGGACAACTAATGAAAAACTGTTTTTT
- | - | TRBJ2-7 | TRBV5-6 | CASSTYYEQYF | TGTGCCAGCAGCACATACTACGAGCAGTACTTC
- | TRBD1 | TRBJ2-4 | TRBV18 | CASSLQGAAKNIQYF | TGTGCCAGCTCACTACAGGGGGCGGCCAAAAACATTCAGTACTTC
- | - | TRBJ1-5 | TRBV21-1 | CASSKTGDRSNQPQHF | TGTGCCAGCAGCAAAACGGGGGACAGGAGTAATCAGCCCCAGCATTTT
few | - | TRBJ2-7 | TRBV10-3 | CASSVGRVYEQYF | TGTGCCAGCAGTGTCGGCCGCGTCTACGAGCAGTACTTC
- | - | TRBJ2-7 | TRBV6-5 | CASSLKPALSYEQYF | TGTGCCAGCAGCCTAAAGCCAGCACTTTCCTACGAGCAGTACTTC
- | - | TRBJ1-1 | TRBV6-5 | CASIWGVGGEAFF | TGTGCCAGCATTTGGGGAGTCGGGGGTGAAGCTTTCTTT
- | - | TRBJ2-5 | TRBV7-6 | CASSQGYTQYF | TGTGCCAGCAGCCAGGGTTACACCCAGTACTTC
- | - | TRBJ1-3 | TRBV5-4 | CASSFMGENTIYF | TGTGCCAGCAGCTTCATGGGGGAAAACACCATATATTTT
- | TRBD1 | TRBJ1-2 | TRBV19 | CASSIRGQGVGYGYTF | TGTGCCAGTAGTATTCGGGGTCAGGGGGTCGGCTATGGCTACACCTTC
- | - | TRBJ2-5 | TRBV10-1 | CASSDAIGTVKSQYF | TGCGCCAGCAGTGACGCCATCGGGACCGTAAAATCGCAGTACTTC
few | TRBD1 | TRBJ1-5 | TRBV5-1 | CASSAGQGGSNQPQHF | TGCGCCAGCAGCGCGGGACAGGGGGGCAGCAATCAGCCCCAGCATTTT